Shown below are 7 T cell receptor beta chains from a single sample sequenced in a study of blood T cell repertoires in COVID-19. The table came from immunoSEQ multiplex PCR; TCRdb's copy has only in-frame clones and leaves some out. Altogether a few hundred thousand clones are present, 80% to 90% being singletons, with the ten largest covering 5.5% to 8%. Sequencing used peripheral blood. These receptors were obtained from a man aged 60 to 75 with acute or convalescent COVID-19.

V and J are TRBV2 and TRBJ2-3, with TRBD1 matching 9 bases. CDR1 is SNHLY, CDR2 FYNNEI, per germline. This CDR3 region has 14 residues. V lost 4 bases to trimming and J lost 3 bases; unmatched junction nucleotides: 2. The CDR3 here is CASSGGQGTDTQYF. In nucleotides, the CDR3 is TGTGCCAGCAGTGGGGGACAGGGAACAGATACGCAGTATTTT.

V usage is TRBV19 and J usage is TRBJ2-5, with 10 bases lining up with TRBD1. V gave up 3 bases and J gave up 5 bases; unmatched junction bases: 6. In germline, CDR1 is LNHDA, CDR2 SQIVND (reference sequence). This CDR3 contains 15 residues. CDR3 sequence reads: CASSIGQGVRETQYF. CDR3 sequence (DNA): TGTGCCAGTAGTATCGGACAGGGGGTGAGGGAGACCCAGTACTTC. The complete variable domain, with remaining parts taken from reference TRBV19 and TRBJ2-5, reads DGGITQSPKYLFRKEGQNVTLSCEQNLNHDAMYWYRQDPGQGLRLIYYSQIVNDFQKGDIAEGYSVSREKKESFPLTVTSAQKNPTAFYLCASSIGQGVRETQYFGPGTRLLVL.

This chain connects TRBV5-1 to TRBJ2-2, with TRBD2 identical over 8 bases. The germline CDR1 and CDR2 sequences are SGHRS and YFSETQ. CDR3 length: 16 residues. Trimming cost V 4 bases and J 2 bases; bases outside gene matches: 7. CDR3 DNA sequence: TGCGCCAGCAGCCACGGACTAGCCGTAAACACCGGGGAGCTGTTTTTT. Translating it yields CASSHGLAVNTGELFF.

The rearrangement uses TRBV7-2 and TRBJ1-4; 9 positions agree with TRBD1. J gave up 8 bases and V 3 bases, and 4 bases lay outside the gene matches. Germline-derived CDR1 and CDR2 are SGHTA and FQGNSA. The CDR3 has 14 residues. CDR3 in amino acids: CASSFRTGAEKLFF. CDR3 coding DNA: TGTGCCAGCAGCTTCCGGACAGGGGCGGAAAAACTGTTTTTT.

The chain links TRBV6-5 to TRBJ1-1; D unresolved. The germline V and J ends were trimmed by 6 bases and 3 bases, with 11 bases remaining between them. The CDR3 has 13 residues. Germline V lookup: CDR1 MNHEY, CDR2 SVGAGI. The CDR3 nucleotides are TGTGCCAGCAGGGTGGTGGCCGACACTGAAGCTTTCTTT. Encoded protein: CASRVVADTEAFF.

The CDR3 is CASSLGLAGGGSYEQYF. The CDR3 DNA follows: TGTGCCAGCAGCCTGGGACTAGCGGGAGGCGGGTCCTACGAGCAGTACTTC. V and J are TRBV13 and TRBJ2-7, with 15 bases fitting TRBD2. From germline, CDR1 is PRHDT and CDR2 FYEKMQ (reference sequence). V was clipped by 5 bases and J by 1 base; unmatched bases: 6. The CDR3 is made up of 17 amino acids.

The sample holds one count of this clone. This chain uses TRBV11-3 with TRBJ2-7; weak D call: TRBD1 (5 bases). This CDR3 contains 16 residues. Trimming removed 4 bases at V and 0 bases at J, with 16 bases between. Germline loops: CDR1 SGHNT, CDR2 YENEEA. The CDR3 bases are TGTGCCAGCAGCTCCCGCCTGGCAGGGTACTCCTACGAGCAGTACTTC. This encodes CASSSRLAGYSYEQYF.